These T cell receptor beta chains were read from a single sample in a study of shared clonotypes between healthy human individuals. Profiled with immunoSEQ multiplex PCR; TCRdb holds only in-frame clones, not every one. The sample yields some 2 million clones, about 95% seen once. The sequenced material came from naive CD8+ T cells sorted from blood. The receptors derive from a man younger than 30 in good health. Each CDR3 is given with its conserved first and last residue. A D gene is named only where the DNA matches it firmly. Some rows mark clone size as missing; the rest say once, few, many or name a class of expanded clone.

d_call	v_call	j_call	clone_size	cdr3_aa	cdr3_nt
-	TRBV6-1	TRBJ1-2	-	CASSEGAGGEYGYTF	TGTGCCAGCAGTGAAGGGGCGGGAGGGGAGTATGGCTACACCTTC
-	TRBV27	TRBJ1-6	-	CASSSDSFSPLHF	TGTGCCAGCAGCTCCGACTCTTTTTCACCCCTCCACTTT
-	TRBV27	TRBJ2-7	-	CASSLSSGPTEQYF	TGTGCCAGCAGTTTGTCGTCAGGTCCCACCGAGCAGTACTTC
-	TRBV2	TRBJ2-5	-	CASSEEGPGGEGETQYF	TGTGCCAGCAGTGAAGAGGGCCCGGGGGGCGAGGGAGAGACCCAGTACTTC
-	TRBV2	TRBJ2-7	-	CASSPVQTYEQYF	TGTGCCAGCAGCCCCGTCCAGACCTACGAGCAGTACTTC
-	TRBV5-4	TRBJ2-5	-	CASSLGENQETQYF	TGTGCCAGCAGCCTAGGGGAGAACCAAGAGACCCAGTACTTC
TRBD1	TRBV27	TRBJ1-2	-	CASSFFGQGANNYGYTF	TGTGCCAGCAGTTTTTTCGGACAGGGCGCTAATAACTATGGCTACACCTTC
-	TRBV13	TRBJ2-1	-	CASSLGRTAGYDEQFF	TGTGCCAGCAGCCTAGGCCGGACAGCAGGTTACGATGAGCAGTTCTTC
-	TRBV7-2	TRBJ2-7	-	CASSLETGLSSYEQYF	TGTGCCAGCAGCTTAGAAACGGGCCTAAGCTCCTACGAGCAGTACTTC
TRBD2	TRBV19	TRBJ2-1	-	CASSIVGTSYNEQFF	TGTGCCAGTAGTATCGTGGGGACTAGTTACAATGAGCAGTTCTTC
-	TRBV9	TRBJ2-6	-	CASSALGAGFSGANVLTF	TGTGCCAGCAGCGCCCTCGGTGCGGGGTTCTCTGGGGCCAACGTCCTGACTTTC
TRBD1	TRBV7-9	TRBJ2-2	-	CASSPPPGQGAWAGELFF	TGTGCCAGCAGCCCACCTCCGGGACAGGGGGCATGGGCCGGGGAGCTGTTTTTT
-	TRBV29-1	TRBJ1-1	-	CSVVADTEAFF	TGCAGCGTTGTGGCGGACACTGAAGCTTTCTTT
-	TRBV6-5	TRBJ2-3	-	CASSPRVSDTDTQYF	TGTGCCAGCAGCCCCAGGGTGTCGGACACAGATACGCAGTATTTT
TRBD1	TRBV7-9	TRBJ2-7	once	CASSTWDRDYEQYF	TGTGCCAGCAGCACCTGGGACAGAGACTACGAGCAGTACTTC
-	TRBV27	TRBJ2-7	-	CASSPQVSYEQYF	TGTGCCAGCAGTCCACAGGTTTCCTACGAGCAGTACTTC
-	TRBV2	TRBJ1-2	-	CASSGAATNYGYTF	TGTGCCAGCAGTGGGGCAGCTACTAACTATGGCTACACCTTC
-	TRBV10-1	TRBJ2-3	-	CASSEGVISTDTQYF	TGCGCCAGCAGTGAAGGGGTCATAAGCACAGATACGCAGTATTTT
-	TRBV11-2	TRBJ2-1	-	CASSSLPNEQFF	TGTGCCAGCAGCTCCTTACCGAATGAGCAGTTCTTC
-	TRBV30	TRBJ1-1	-	CAWSAAVPEAFF	TGTGCCTGGAGTGCCGCCGTCCCTGAAGCTTTCTTT
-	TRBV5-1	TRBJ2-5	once	CASSPWPGGAGGFQETQYF	TGCGCCAGCAGCCCGTGGCCAGGGGGCGCGGGGGGGTTCCAAGAGACCCAGTACTTC
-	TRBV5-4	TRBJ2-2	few	CASSLWVTGRDHTGELFF	TGTGCCAGCAGCTTGTGGGTCACCGGGCGGGATCACACCGGGGAGCTGTTTTTT
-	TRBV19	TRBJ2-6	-	CASSPDSSGANVLTF	TGTGCCAGTAGCCCAGACTCTTCTGGGGCCAACGTCCTGACTTTC
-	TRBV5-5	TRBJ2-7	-	CASSFRDMSYEQYF	TGTGCCAGCAGCTTCCGGGACATGTCCTACGAGCAGTACTTC
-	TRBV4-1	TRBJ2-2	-	CASSQEGSGGELFF	TGCGCCAGCAGCCAAGAAGGCTCGGGCGGGGAGCTGTTTTTT
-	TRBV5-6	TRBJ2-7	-	CASSLVVSGTYEQYF	TGTGCCAGCAGCTTGGTGGTCTCTGGGACCTACGAGCAGTACTTC
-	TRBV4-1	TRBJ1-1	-	CASSQSSREGAEAFF	TGCGCCAGCAGCCAATCTTCTAGGGAGGGGGCTGAAGCTTTCTTT
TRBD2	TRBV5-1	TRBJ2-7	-	CASSSGAYSGNGYEQYF	TGCGCCAGCAGCTCGGGCGCCTATAGCGGGAACGGATACGAGCAGTACTTC
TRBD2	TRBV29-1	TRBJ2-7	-	CSVKGGLAGHYEQYF	TGCAGCGTAAAGGGCGGGCTAGCGGGGCACTACGAGCAGTACTTC
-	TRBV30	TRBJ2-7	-	CAWSLGYIYEQYF	TGTGCCTGGAGCTTGGGCTACATCTACGAGCAGTACTTC
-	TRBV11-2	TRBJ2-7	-	CASREQPSYEQYF	TGTGCCAGCAGGGAGCAACCCTCCTACGAGCAGTACTTC
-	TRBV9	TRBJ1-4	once	CASSPEGGFNEKLFF	TGTGCCAGCAGCCCCGAAGGGGGTTTCAATGAAAAACTGTTTTTT
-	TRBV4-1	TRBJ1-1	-	CASSQGRGYTEAFF	TGCGCCAGCAGCCAAGGTCGAGGCTACACTGAAGCTTTCTTT
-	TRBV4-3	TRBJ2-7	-	CASSHGIGGEYEQYF	TGCGCCAGCAGCCATGGGATCGGCGGGGAATACGAGCAGTACTTC
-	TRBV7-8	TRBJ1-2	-	CASSLGMAGALVYGYTF	TGTGCCAGCAGCTTAGGGATGGCAGGGGCCCTCGTCTATGGCTACACCTTC
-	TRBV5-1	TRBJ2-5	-	CASSRSQGFEETQYF	TGCGCCAGCAGCCGGTCTCAGGGGTTTGAGGAGACCCAGTACTTC
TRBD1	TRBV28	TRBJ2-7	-	CASSFLGTAYEQYF	TGTGCCAGCAGTTTCCTCGGGACAGCCTACGAGCAGTACTTC
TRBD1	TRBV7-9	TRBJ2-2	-	CASRPLQGPTNTGELFF	TGTGCCAGCAGGCCTTTACAGGGGCCCACGAACACCGGGGAGCTGTTTTTT
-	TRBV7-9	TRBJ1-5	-	CASSWEGQPQHF	TGTGCCAGCAGCTGGGAGGGTCAGCCCCAGCATTTT
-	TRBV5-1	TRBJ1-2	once	CASSLQGGGDIYGYTF	TGCGCCAGCAGCCTGCAAGGCGGGGGGGACATCTATGGCTACACCTTC
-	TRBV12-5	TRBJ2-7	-	CASGHPTGSYEQYF	TGTGCTAGTGGTCATCCGACAGGTTCCTACGAGCAGTACTTC
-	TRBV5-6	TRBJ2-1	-	CASSLFGGLGEQFF	TGTGCCAGCAGCTTGTTCGGGGGGCTGGGTGAGCAGTTCTTC
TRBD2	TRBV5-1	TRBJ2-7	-	CASSLGTSGLYEQYF	TGCGCCAGCAGCTTGGGGACTAGCGGCCTTTACGAGCAGTACTTC
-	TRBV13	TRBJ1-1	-	CASRNRDGTEAFF	TGTGCCAGCAGAAACAGGGACGGTACTGAAGCTTTCTTT
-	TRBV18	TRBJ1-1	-	CASSPANTEAFF	TGTGCCAGCTCACCGGCGAACACTGAAGCTTTCTTT
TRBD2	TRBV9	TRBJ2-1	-	CASSVNELAGGKNEQFF	TGTGCCAGCAGCGTTAATGAGCTAGCGGGAGGGAAGAATGAGCAGTTCTTC
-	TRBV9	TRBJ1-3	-	CASSAPTGEAGNTIYF	TGTGCCAGCAGCGCCCCAACAGGAGAAGCTGGAAACACCATATATTTT
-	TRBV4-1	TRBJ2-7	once	CASSQVSWDEQYF	TGCGCCAGCAGCCAAGTATCTTGGGACGAGCAGTACTTC
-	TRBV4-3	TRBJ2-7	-	CASSQGPGALSYEQYF	TGCGCCAGCAGCCAAGGTCCGGGGGCCCTTTCCTACGAGCAGTACTTC
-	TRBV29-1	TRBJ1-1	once	CSALQGNTEAFF	TGCAGCGCGTTACAGGGGAACACTGAAGCTTTCTTT
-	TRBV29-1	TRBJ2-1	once	CSVFRGMNEQFF	TGCAGCGTTTTTCGGGGCATGAATGAGCAGTTCTTC
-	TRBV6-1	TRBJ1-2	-	CASSEAPSGTNYGYTF	TGTGCCAGCAGTGAAGCTCCGTCAGGGACCAACTATGGCTACACCTTC
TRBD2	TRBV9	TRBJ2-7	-	CASSPSSGSAREQYF	TGTGCCAGCAGCCCCTCTAGCGGGAGCGCCCGGGAGCAGTACTTC
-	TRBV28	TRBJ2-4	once	CASSPLSAKNIQYF	TGTGCCAGCAGCCCTCTCTCGGCCAAAAACATTCAGTACTTC
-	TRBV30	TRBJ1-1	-	CAWSGGGVEAFF	TGTGCCTGGAGTGGGGGGGGAGTTGAAGCTTTCTTT
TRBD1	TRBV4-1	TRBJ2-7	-	CASSPIWTGQYEQYF	TGCGCCAGCAGCCCGATATGGACAGGGCAATACGAGCAGTACTTC
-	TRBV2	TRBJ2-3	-	CASSEIPRTTDTQYF	TGTGCCAGCAGTGAAATCCCCCGGACGACAGATACGCAGTATTTT